The 20 T cell receptor beta chains below were found in one sample sequenced in a study of technical replicates of blood from a few donors. Clones were sequenced by immunoSEQ multiplex PCR, and TCRdb holds only the in-frame ones, with some missing. The sample holds under 100,000 clones, about 86% seen once. The sequenced sample was PBMCs. These receptors came from a human donor in good health. Some clones in this sample may be carry-over from other donors' samples.

This chain joins TRBV6-1 and TRBJ1-5; D uncertain. From germline, CDR1 is MNHNS and CDR2 SASEGT. This CDR3 contains 13 residues. The germline V and J ends were trimmed by 6 bases and 3 bases, with 9 bases remaining between them. The CDR3 is CASRLDINQPQHF. DNA of the CDR3: TGTGCCAGCAGATTAGACATCAATCAGCCCCAGCATTTT.

The rearrangement joins TRBV10-3 to TRBJ2-3; D might be TRBD1 (6 bases). Trimming shortened V by 9 bases and J by 5 bases, and 27 bases separated the two germline ends. Germline V gene lookup returns CDR1 ENHRY and CDR2 SYGVKD. This CDR3 contains 17 residues. The CDR3 loop is CAIKEAGPGAVGDTQYF. In DNA, the CDR3 is TGTGCCATAAAAGAGGCCGGGCCAGGGGCCGTGGGAGATACGCAGTATTTT.

CDR3 in amino acids: CASKAGWDQPQHF. CDR3 sequence (DNA): TGTGCCAGCAAGGCGGGGTGGGATCAGCCCCAGCATTTT. This rearrangement joins TRBV2 to TRBJ1-5; D remains unclear. The CDR3 loop spans 13 amino acids. The V end was cut by 7 bases, the J end by 5 bases, with 12 bases between. Germline loops: CDR1 SNHLY, CDR2 FYNNEI.

This clone has just a few counts. The gene calls are TRBV19 and TRBJ1-1; a possible D gene is TRBD1 (5 bases). Germline CDR1 is LNHDA and CDR2 is SQIVND (reference sequence). V lost 6 bases to trimming and J lost 5 bases, with 10 bases between them. The CDR3 has 12 residues. For the CDR3, the DNA is TGTGCCAGTAGACAACAGGAAACTGAAGCTTTCTTT. It is translated as CASRQQETEAFF.

The chain joins TRBV5-1 to TRBJ1-5, with 8 positions matching TRBD1. V gave up 7 bases and J gave up 7 bases; unmatched junction bases: 13. Germline V gene sequence: CDR1 SGHRS, CDR2 YFSETQ. The length of the CDR3 is 15 residues. The CDR3 nucleotides are TGCGCCAGCCGTCTTCTACCGACAGGGGAACAGCCCCAGCATTTT. It is translated as CASRLLPTGEQPQHF.

The rearrangement joins TRBV6-5 to TRBJ1-1; 11 bases agree with TRBD1. V lost 5 bases, J lost 5 bases, and 7 bases stayed unmatched. The CDR3 runs 15 residues. CDR1 is MNHEY and CDR2 is SVGAGI in the germline V gene. DNA of the CDR3: TGTGCCAGCAGTCCTCTCGGACAGGGGGCTACTGAAGCTTTCTTT. It is translated as CASSPLGQGATEAFF.

This clone was counted only a few times. The CDR3 here is CASSLNPRNTEAFF. CDR3 in DNA: TGTGCCAGCAGCTTAAACCCCAGGAACACTGAAGCTTTCTTT. V usage is TRBV7-8 and J usage is TRBJ1-1; D ambiguous. V gave up 2 bases and J gave up 1 base, with 8 bases separating them. Germline V gene lookup returns CDR1 SGHVS and CDR2 FQNEAQ. The CDR3 extends over 14 amino acids.

The chain uses TRBV2 and TRBJ1-2; D may be TRBD1 (6 bases). The CDR3 length is 16 residues. Trimming left V 6 bases short and J 8 bases short, with 25 bases between. Germline V gives CDR1 SNHLY, CDR2 FYNNEI. CDR3 coding DNA: TGTGCCAGCAGCCCCGACTCACAGGGACAATTCGTGGGCTACACCTTC. Protein: CASSPDSQGQFVGYTF.

This chain uses TRBV7-2 with TRBJ2-7; no definite D call. This CDR3 region has 12 residues. Trimming pared 5 bases from V and 2 bases from J, leaving 7 bases between. The germline V gene encodes CDR1 SGHTA and CDR2 FQGNSA. CDR3 nucleotides: TGTGCCAGCAGCCCTACTACCTACGAGCAGTACTTC. Residues: CASSPTTYEQYF.

J is TRBJ1-1 and V is TRBV7-2; a weak D match, TRBD1 (6 bases). V gave up 5 bases and J gave up 1 base, with 11 bases separating them. The CDR3 runs 14 residues. Germline V lookup: CDR1 SGHTA, CDR2 FQGNSA. This CDR3 is CASSPQGWNTEAFF. For the CDR3, the DNA is TGTGCCAGCAGCCCACAGGGATGGAACACTGAAGCTTTCTTT.

The rearrangement uses TRBV30 and TRBJ1-1; 9 nucleotides align to TRBD1. V lost 4 bases, J lost 6 bases, and 9 bases stayed unmatched. CDR1 and CDR2 (germline): GTSNPN, SVGIG (reference sequence). The CDR3 length is 14 residues. The CDR3 reads CAWKQGAGVAEAFF. CDR3 in DNA: TGTGCCTGGAAACAGGGGGCCGGGGTCGCTGAAGCTTTCTTT.

The gene calls are TRBV10-3 and TRBJ2-7; 9 bases are shared with TRBD1. V shed 3 bases and J 0 bases; nucleotides not matched to a gene: 3. Germline V gives CDR1 ENHRY, CDR2 SYGVKD. CDR3 size: 15 residues. For the CDR3, the DNA is TGTGCCATCAGTGACGGGACAGGGTCCTCCTACGAGCAGTACTTC. Protein: CAISDGTGSSYEQYF.

This chain uses TRBV7-9 with TRBJ2-7; D is perhaps TRBD1 (5 bases). The length of the CDR3 is 14 residues. The germline CDR1 and CDR2 sequences are SEHNR and FQNEAQ (reference sequence). Trimming stripped 8 bases from V and 4 bases from J, with 18 bases between. This CDR3 is CASGTTGVRYEQYF. The DNA for the CDR3 is TGTGCCAGCGGAACAACAGGAGTTAGGTACGAGCAGTACTTC.

The rearrangement uses TRBV5-1 and TRBJ2-7; 12 nucleotides line up with TRBD2. The CDR3 runs to 16 residues. After removal of 0 bases from V and 6 bases from J, the junction contained 7 bases not matched to a gene. Germline CDR1 reads SGHRS; CDR2 reads YFSETQ. CDR3 region: CASSLGRLAGATEQYF. The CDR3 DNA follows: TGCGCCAGCAGCTTGGGGAGACTAGCGGGGGCCACCGAGCAGTACTTC.

This clone came up once. V is TRBV4-2 and J is TRBJ2-7; 9 nucleotides agree with TRBD2. Losses at the gene ends were 0 bases for V and 2 bases for J; bases not matched to a gene: 5. CDR3 length: 16 residues. Germline values: CDR1 LGHNA, CDR2 YNFKEQ. CDR3 bases: TGTGCCAGCAGCCAAGAACGGACTAGCGTAGCCTACGAGCAGTACTTC. It encodes CASSQERTSVAYEQYF.

The rearrangement joins TRBV7-2 to TRBJ2-2, with TRBD2 matching 11 bases. Losses at the gene ends were 5 bases for V and 4 bases for J; bases not matched to a gene: 9. Looked up from germline, CDR1 is SGHTA and CDR2 is FQGNSA. The CDR3 runs 17 residues. CDR3 bases: TGTGCCAGCAGCCGTATGCTAGCGGGGGGCATCACCGGGGAGCTGTTTTTT. Amino acids: CASSRMLAGGITGELFF.

This chain uses TRBV6-4 with TRBJ2-1, with 11 bases lining up with TRBD2. Germline CDR1 and CDR2: MRHNA and SNTAGT. CDR3 length equals 15 residues. Germline trimming cut 0 bases from V and 6 bases from J; bases unmatched to any gene: 1. Here the CDR3 DNA reads TGTGCCAGCAGTGACTCTAGCGGGGGGGCCAATGAGCAGTTCTTC. Translation: CASSDSSGGANEQFF.

The chain carries TRBV10-3 and TRBJ2-5; weak D call: TRBD1 (5 bases). V was trimmed by 6 bases and J by 5 bases, leaving 13 bases between them. The CDR3 has 13 amino acids. The V gene's germline CDR1 is ENHRY and CDR2 SYGVKD. For the CDR3, the DNA is TGTGCCATCAGAGAGCAGGGAACCGAGACCCAGTACTTC. This encodes CAIREQGTETQYF.

The CDR3 bases are TGTGCCAGCAGCTTAACGGGGGCAGATACGCAGTATTTT. It codes for CASSLTGADTQYF. V is TRBV7-2 and J is TRBJ2-3; D might be TRBD2 (6 bases). Trimming pared 2 bases from V and 4 bases from J, leaving 7 bases between. This CDR3 contains 13 residues. CDR1 is SGHTA and CDR2 is FQGNSA in the germline V gene.

The J gene is TRBJ2-7, the V gene TRBV6-6; tentatively, D is TRBD1 (6 bases). The CDR3 contains 13 residues. V dropped 10 bases and J dropped 5 bases, with 18 bases sitting between them. In germline, CDR1 is MNHNY, CDR2 SVGAGI (reference sequence). The CDR3 spells CAISPGVLHEQYF. The CDR3 DNA is TGTGCCATTTCCCCAGGGGTATTACACGAGCAGTACTTC.